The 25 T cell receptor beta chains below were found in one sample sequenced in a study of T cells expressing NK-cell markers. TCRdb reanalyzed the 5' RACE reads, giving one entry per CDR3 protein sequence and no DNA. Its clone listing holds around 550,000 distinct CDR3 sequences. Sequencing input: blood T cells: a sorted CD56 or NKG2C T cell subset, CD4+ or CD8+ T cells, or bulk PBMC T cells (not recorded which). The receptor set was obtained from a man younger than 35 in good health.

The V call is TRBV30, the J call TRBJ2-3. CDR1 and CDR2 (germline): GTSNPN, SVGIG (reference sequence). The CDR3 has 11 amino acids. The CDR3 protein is CAWSVLDTQYF.

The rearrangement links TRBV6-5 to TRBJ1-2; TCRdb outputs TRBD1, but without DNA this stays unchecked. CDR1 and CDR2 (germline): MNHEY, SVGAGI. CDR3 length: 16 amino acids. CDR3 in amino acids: CASSNHRDRGNYGYTF.

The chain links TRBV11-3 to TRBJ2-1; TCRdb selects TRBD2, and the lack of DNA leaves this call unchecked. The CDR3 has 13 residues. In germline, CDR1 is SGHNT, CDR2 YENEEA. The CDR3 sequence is CASSPRPSDEQFF.

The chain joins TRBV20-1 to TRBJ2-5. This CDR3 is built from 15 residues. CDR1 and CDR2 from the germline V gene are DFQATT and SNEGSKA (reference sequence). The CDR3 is CSAMGSASIQETQYF.

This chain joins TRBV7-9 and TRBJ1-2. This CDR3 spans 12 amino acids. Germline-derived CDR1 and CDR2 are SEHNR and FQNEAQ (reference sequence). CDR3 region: CASSVSTNGYTF. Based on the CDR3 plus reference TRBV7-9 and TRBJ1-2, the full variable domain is DTGVSQNPRHKITKRGQNVTFRCDPISEHNRLYWYRQTLGQGPEFLTYFQNEAQLEKSRLLSDRFSAERPKGSFSTLEIQRTEQGDSAMYLCASSVSTNGYTFGSGTRLTVV.

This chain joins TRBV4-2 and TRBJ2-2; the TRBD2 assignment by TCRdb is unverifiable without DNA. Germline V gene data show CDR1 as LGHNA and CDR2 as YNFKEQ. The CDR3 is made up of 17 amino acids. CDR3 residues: CASSQDPGLTNTGELFF.

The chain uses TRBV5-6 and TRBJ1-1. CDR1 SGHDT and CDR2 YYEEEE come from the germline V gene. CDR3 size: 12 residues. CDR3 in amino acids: CASSWQHSGAFF.

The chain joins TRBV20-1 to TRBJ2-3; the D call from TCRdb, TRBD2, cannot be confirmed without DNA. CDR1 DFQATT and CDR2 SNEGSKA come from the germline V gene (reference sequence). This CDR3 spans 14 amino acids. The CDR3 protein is CSAEGRTTTDTQYF.

This CDR3 is CASTFRQGSGYTF. The J gene is TRBJ1-2, the V gene TRBV12-3 or TRBV12-4; the TCRdb D gene call, TRBD1, has no DNA to confirm it. CDR3 length: 13 amino acids.

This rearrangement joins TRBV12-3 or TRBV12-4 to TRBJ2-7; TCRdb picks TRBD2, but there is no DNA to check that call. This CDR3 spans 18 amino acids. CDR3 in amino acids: CASSVWVVAGQSFREQYF.

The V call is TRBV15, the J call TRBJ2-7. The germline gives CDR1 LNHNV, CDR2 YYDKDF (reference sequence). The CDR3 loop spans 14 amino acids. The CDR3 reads CATSIKGNSYEQYF.

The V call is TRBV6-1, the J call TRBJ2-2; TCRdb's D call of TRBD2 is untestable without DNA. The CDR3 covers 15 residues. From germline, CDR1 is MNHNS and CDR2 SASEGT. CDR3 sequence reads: CASIVARDLSGELFF.

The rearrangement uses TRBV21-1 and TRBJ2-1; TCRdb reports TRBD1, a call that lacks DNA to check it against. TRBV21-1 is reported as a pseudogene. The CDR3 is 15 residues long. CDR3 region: CASSSLRQGGNEQFF.

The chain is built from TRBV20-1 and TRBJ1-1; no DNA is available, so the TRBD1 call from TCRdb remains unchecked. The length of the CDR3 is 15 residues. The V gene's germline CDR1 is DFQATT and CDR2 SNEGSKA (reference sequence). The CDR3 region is CSARKTGLLNTEAFF.

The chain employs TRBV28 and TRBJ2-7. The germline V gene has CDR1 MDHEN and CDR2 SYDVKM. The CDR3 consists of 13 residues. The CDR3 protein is CASRSWDAYEQYF.

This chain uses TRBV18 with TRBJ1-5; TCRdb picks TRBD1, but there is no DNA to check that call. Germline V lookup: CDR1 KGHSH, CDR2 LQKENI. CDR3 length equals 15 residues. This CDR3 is CASSPGTGSDQPQHF.

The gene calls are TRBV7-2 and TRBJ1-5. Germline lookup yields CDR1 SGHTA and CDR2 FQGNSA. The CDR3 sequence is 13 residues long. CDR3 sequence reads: CASSLEGHQPQHF.

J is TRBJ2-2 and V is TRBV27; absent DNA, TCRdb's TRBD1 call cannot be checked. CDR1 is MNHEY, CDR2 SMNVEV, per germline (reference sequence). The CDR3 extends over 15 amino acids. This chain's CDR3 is CASSPKSGVTGELFF.

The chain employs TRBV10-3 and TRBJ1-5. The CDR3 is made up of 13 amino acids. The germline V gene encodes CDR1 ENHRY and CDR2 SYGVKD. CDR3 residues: CAISAGGNQPQHF.

The CDR3 reads CASSYVGTDFYEQYF. This chain links TRBV6-2 or TRBV6-3 with TRBJ2-7; the D call from TCRdb, TRBD1, cannot be confirmed without DNA. The CDR3 has 15 residues. Germline V gene lookup returns CDR1 MNHEY and CDR2 SVGEGT.

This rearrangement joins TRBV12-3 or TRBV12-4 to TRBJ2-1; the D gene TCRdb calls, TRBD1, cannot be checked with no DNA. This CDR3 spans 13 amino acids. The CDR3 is CASSPTGGREQFF.

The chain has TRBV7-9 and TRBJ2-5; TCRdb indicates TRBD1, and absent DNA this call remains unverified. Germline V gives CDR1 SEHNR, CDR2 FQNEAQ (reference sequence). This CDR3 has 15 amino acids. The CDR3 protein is CASSLGDSLPETQYF.

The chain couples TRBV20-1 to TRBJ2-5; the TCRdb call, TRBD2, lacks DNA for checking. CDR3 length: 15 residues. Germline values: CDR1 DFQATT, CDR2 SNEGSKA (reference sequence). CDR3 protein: CSATETGGHQETQYF.

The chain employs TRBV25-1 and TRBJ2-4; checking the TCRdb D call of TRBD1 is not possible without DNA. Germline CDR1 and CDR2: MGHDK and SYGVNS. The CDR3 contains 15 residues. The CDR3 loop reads CASSEWTESKNIQYF.

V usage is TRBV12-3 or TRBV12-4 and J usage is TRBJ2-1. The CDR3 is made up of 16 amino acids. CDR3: CASSSKVGGSGNEQFF.